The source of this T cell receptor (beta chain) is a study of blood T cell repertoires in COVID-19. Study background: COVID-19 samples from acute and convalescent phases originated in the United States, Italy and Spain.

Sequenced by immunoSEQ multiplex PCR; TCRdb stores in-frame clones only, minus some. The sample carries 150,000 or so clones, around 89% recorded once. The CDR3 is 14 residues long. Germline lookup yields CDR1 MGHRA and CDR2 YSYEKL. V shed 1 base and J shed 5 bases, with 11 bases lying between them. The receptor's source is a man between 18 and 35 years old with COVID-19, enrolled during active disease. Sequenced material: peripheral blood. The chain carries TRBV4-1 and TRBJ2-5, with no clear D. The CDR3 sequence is CASSQAESTETQYF. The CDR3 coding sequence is TGCGCCAGCAGCCAAGCGGAGAGTACGGAGACCCAGTACTTC.